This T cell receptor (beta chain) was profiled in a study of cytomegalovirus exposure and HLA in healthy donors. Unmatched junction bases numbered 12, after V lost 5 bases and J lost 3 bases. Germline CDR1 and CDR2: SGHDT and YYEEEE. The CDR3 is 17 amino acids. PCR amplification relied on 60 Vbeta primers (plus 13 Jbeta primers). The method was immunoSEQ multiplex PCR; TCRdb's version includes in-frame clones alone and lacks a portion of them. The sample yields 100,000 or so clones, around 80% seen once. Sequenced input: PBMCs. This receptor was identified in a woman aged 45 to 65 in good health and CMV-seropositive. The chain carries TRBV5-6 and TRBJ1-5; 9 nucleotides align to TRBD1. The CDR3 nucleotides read TGTGCCAGCAGGTCGACAGCGACAGGGGGGAACAATCAGCCCCAGCATTTT. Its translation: CASRSTATGGNNQPQHF.